The following is a T cell receptor beta chain sequence with its context. Its target is not known. Germline V lookup: CDR1 ENHRY, CDR2 SYGVKD. J gave up 1 base and V 6 bases, and 5 bases lay outside the gene matches. This CDR3 is 15 amino acids long. Sequencing used immunoSEQ multiplex PCR; TCRdb keeps in-frame clones, though not all of them. The sample shows a few million clones, 85% to 95% of them seen only once. The data derive from a study of shared clonotypes between healthy human individuals. Findings of the study overall: Some naive CD4 clonotypes, around 5%, turned up in common across a handful of donors. Generation probabilities were higher for clonotypes shared across all four sorted-subset donors than for unshared ones.

The rearrangement uses TRBV10-3 and TRBJ2-3, with TRBD2 matching 9 bases. Input material: naive CD4+ T cells sorted from blood. Subset indicated: CD45RA+ positively selected. The origin of this receptor is a man younger than 30 in good health. DNA of the CDR3: TGTGCCATCAGCTGGGCTAGCGGGGGCACAGATACGCAGTATTTT. Amino acids: CAISWASGGTDTQYF.